This is a list of T cell receptor beta chains from one sample in a study of blood T cell repertoires in COVID-19. TCRdb keeps only in-frame clones here, not all; method: immunoSEQ multiplex PCR. The profile shows roughly 200,000 clones, 85% to 90% of them singletons. Sample: peripheral blood. The receptors come from a man older than 75 with acute or convalescent COVID-19. Both conserved end residues are part of each CDR3. D genes are given only for firm matches. Only part of the rows carry a size: once, few, many, or a class if the clone is expanded.

CDR3: CATGTANQETQYF
DNA: TGTGCCACAGGGACAGCAAATCAAGAGACCCAGTACTTC
size: .
J: TRBJ2-5
V: TRBV24-1
D: TRBD1

CDR3: CASSQGGFFGGRATNEQFF
DNA: TGCGCCAGCAGCCAAGGGGGGTTTTTTGGCGGGAGGGCCACCAATGAGCAGTTCTTC
size: .
J: TRBJ2-1
V: TRBV4-3
D: TRBD2

CDR3: CASSVSDLAYEQYF
DNA: TGTGCCAGCAGCGTATCCGACTTGGCCTACGAGCAGTACTTC
size: .
J: TRBJ2-7
V: TRBV9
D: .

CDR3: CATSGDTGELFF
DNA: TGTGCCACCAGTGGAGATACCGGGGAGCTGTTTTTT
size: .
J: TRBJ2-2
V: TRBV24-1
D: .

CDR3: CASSSTSSAQYF
DNA: TGTGCCAGCAGTTCGACTAGTTCGGCGCAGTATTTT
size: .
J: TRBJ2-3
V: TRBV12-3/TRBV12-4
D: .

CDR3: CASSLGAIGKLFF
DNA: TGTGCCAGCAGCTTAGGGGCTATTGGAAAACTGTTTTTT
size: .
J: TRBJ1-4
V: TRBV11-2
D: .

CDR3: CASSPSGGPRGETQYF
DNA: TGTGCCAGCTCACCTTCGGGAGGGCCGAGGGGAGAGACCCAGTACTTC
size: .
J: TRBJ2-5
V: TRBV18
D: TRBD2

CDR3: CASRVVGADGYTF
DNA: TGTGCCAGCAGAGTCGTGGGGGCCGACGGCTACACCTTC
size: .
J: TRBJ1-2
V: TRBV2
D: .

CDR3: CASSAVGGANTEAFF
DNA: TGTGCCAGCAGCGCCGTGGGGGGGGCGAACACTGAAGCTTTCTTT
size: .
J: TRBJ1-1
V: TRBV9
D: .

CDR3: CASSHSRISGRARDTQYF
DNA: TGCGCCAGCAGCCATTCTAGGATTAGCGGGAGGGCCAGAGATACGCAGTATTTT
size: .
J: TRBJ2-3
V: TRBV4-1
D: TRBD2

CDR3: CASSQKGPDTQYF
DNA: TGTGCCAGCAGCCAAAAGGGGCCAGATACGCAGTATTTT
size: .
J: TRBJ2-3
V: TRBV3-1/TRBV3-2
D: .

CDR3: CASRQGSTGELFF
DNA: TGTGCCAGCAGACAGGGGAGCACCGGGGAGCTGTTTTTT
size: .
J: TRBJ2-2
V: TRBV2
D: TRBD1

CDR3: CASSQGDGSSGNTIYF
DNA: TGCGCCAGCAGCCAGGGGGACGGGAGCTCTGGAAACACCATATATTTT
size: .
J: TRBJ1-3
V: TRBV4-1
D: .

CDR3: CASSQEDRGNTIYF
DNA: TGTGCCAGCAGCCAAGAGGACAGAGGAAACACCATATATTTT
size: .
J: TRBJ1-3
V: TRBV4-2
D: .

CDR3: CASSQDGQPYGYTF
DNA: TGCGCCAGCAGCCAAGATGGACAGCCCTATGGCTACACCTTC
size: .
J: TRBJ1-2
V: TRBV4-3
D: .

CDR3: CASSPGGRAEQYF
DNA: TGTGCCAGCAGTCCCGGGGGAAGGGCCGAGCAGTACTTC
size: once
J: TRBJ2-7
V: TRBV28
D: .

CDR3: CAISDYTGVADTIYF
DNA: TGTGCCATCAGTGACTACACAGGGGTTGCGGACACCATATATTTT
size: .
J: TRBJ1-3
V: TRBV10-3
D: TRBD1

CDR3: CASSSPLAGGRNEQFF
DNA: TGTGCCAGCAGCTCCCCCCTAGCGGGAGGTAGGAATGAGCAGTTCTTC
size: .
J: TRBJ2-1
V: TRBV5-4
D: TRBD2

CDR3: CASSEVHQGPSNQPQHF
DNA: TGTGCCAGCAGTGAAGTTCACCAGGGGCCTAGCAATCAGCCCCAGCATTTT
size: .
J: TRBJ1-5
V: TRBV6-1
D: .

CDR3: CASSPRTGRSNQPQHF
DNA: TGTGCCAGCAGTCCAAGGACAGGGCGAAGCAATCAGCCCCAGCATTTT
size: .
J: TRBJ1-5
V: TRBV28
D: TRBD1

CDR3: CASRGWQVNIQYF
DNA: TGTGCCAGCAGGGGCTGGCAGGTAAACATTCAGTACTTC
size: .
J: TRBJ2-4
V: TRBV2
D: .

CDR3: CASRRTGDHQPQHF
DNA: TGTGCCAGTAGGAGGACAGGGGATCATCAGCCCCAGCATTTT
size: .
J: TRBJ1-5
V: TRBV19
D: TRBD1